The 8 T cell receptor beta chains below were found in one sample sequenced in a study of graft-versus-host responses after intestinal transplantation. Using immunoSEQ multiplex PCR, the repertoire was profiled, and TCRdb retains in-frame clones only, with some absent. This sample has fewer than 150,000 clones, with about 92% found just once. Antigen specificity for these receptors is unknown. Here the sequenced sample was unstimulated CD4+ T cells sorted from spleen or lymph node cells, taken before intestinal transplant. Receptor source: a human donor who received an intestinal transplant.

The chain has TRBV7-6 and TRBJ2-5; no clear D gene. Trimming shortened V by 2 bases and J by 0 bases, and 4 bases separated the two germline ends. The CDR3 runs 13 residues. In germline, CDR1 is SGHVS, CDR2 FNYEAQ. The chain's CDR3 is CASSLTYQETQYF. The DNA for the CDR3 is TGTGCCAGCAGCTTAACTTACCAAGAGACCCAGTACTTC.

The J gene is TRBJ2-3, the V gene TRBV11-1; 13 nucleotides align to TRBD2. The V and J ends lost 5 bases and 1 base, in that order; junction bases with no gene match: 6. The CDR3 is 17 amino acids. Germline assignment: CDR1 SGHAT and CDR2 FQDESV (reference sequence). CDR3 sequence: CASSDGLAGDRTDTQYF. For the CDR3, the DNA is TGTGCCAGCAGCGACGGACTAGCGGGGGACCGCACAGATACGCAGTATTTT.

This clone showed up just once. The J gene is TRBJ1-1, the V gene TRBV5-4; D call uncertain. V dropped 4 bases and J dropped 1 base, with 11 bases sitting between them. This CDR3 has 14 residues. Germline CDR1 reads SGHNT; CDR2 reads YYREEE (reference sequence). The CDR3 nucleotides are TGTGCCAGCAGCCAAATGGTGGGGAACACTGAAGCTTTCTTT. This translates into CASSQMVGNTEAFF.

The chain employs TRBV6-7 and TRBJ1-3; D not certain. TRBV6-7 is placed among ORFs of uncertain function. The CDR3 contains 16 residues. V was shortened by 6 bases and J by 0 bases, with 15 bases between the two germline ends. The CDR3, as DNA: TGTGCCAGCAGCCCCTTAACGGTCCTCTCTGGAAACACCATATATTTT. Translating gives CASSPLTVLSGNTIYF.

V and J are TRBV5-1 and TRBJ1-2, with D perhaps matching TRBD1 (6 bases). This CDR3 comprises 13 residues. V gave up 4 bases and J gave up 4 bases, with 11 bases separating them. Germline values: CDR1 SGHRS, CDR2 YFSETQ. In nucleotides, the CDR3 is TGCGCCAGCAGCCTGGGGGGCAGCTATGGCTACACCTTC. Amino acid sequence: CASSLGGSYGYTF.

This clone was found once. This chain links TRBV27 with TRBJ2-5; TRBD2 aligns across 8 bases. V trimming: 5 bases; J trimming: 2 bases; junction bases outside the gene matches: 4. The CDR3 length is 14 residues. CDR1 is MNHEY, CDR2 SMNVEV, per germline (reference sequence). CDR3 sequence (DNA): TGTGCCAGCAGTCGGGGGGGGAGACAAGAGACCCAGTACTTC. It is translated as CASSRGGRQETQYF.

The rearrangement joins TRBV4-2 to TRBJ1-5; D might be TRBD1 (5 bases). Trimming removed 0 bases at V and 5 bases at J, with 11 bases between. The CDR3 is 15 amino acids. The germline CDR1 and CDR2 sequences are LGHNA and YNFKEQ. CDR3 sequence (DNA): TGTGCCAGCAGCCAAGAATCCCGGGGCGATCAGCCCCAGCATTTT. It specifies CASSQESRGDQPQHF.

The chain joins TRBV19 to TRBJ2-2; 10 bases match TRBD2. CDR3 length: 17 amino acids. Germline loops: CDR1 LNHDA, CDR2 SQIVND (reference sequence). The J segment lost 8 bases and the V segment lost 5 bases, leaving 14 bases of the junction unmatched. CDR3 nucleotide sequence: TGTGCCAGTAGTCTAACTAGCGGGGCAACGCTTGGTGGGGAGCTGTTTTTT. It encodes CASSLTSGATLGGELFF.